This TCR beta chain was sequenced during a study of T cell changes during pregnancy in multiple sclerosis. The germline gives CDR1 SQVTM, CDR2 ANQGSEA. V was pared by 6 bases and J by 6 bases, with 6 bases of the junction left unmatched. The CDR3 has 14 amino acids. Generated by immunoSEQ multiplex PCR, the TCRdb table keeps only in-frame clones and is missing some. This table has tens of thousands of clones, just over 90% appearing once. Material: CD4+ T cells from peripheral blood mononuclear cells, obtained before pregnancy. This chain joins TRBV29-1 and TRBJ2-2; 11 positions match TRBD2. The TCR comes from a female donor with multiple sclerosis, enrolled in a pregnancy study. The CDR3 sequence: CSVMTSGASGELFF. The CDR3 nucleotides are TGCAGCGTAATGACTAGCGGGGCATCCGGGGAGCTGTTTTTT.